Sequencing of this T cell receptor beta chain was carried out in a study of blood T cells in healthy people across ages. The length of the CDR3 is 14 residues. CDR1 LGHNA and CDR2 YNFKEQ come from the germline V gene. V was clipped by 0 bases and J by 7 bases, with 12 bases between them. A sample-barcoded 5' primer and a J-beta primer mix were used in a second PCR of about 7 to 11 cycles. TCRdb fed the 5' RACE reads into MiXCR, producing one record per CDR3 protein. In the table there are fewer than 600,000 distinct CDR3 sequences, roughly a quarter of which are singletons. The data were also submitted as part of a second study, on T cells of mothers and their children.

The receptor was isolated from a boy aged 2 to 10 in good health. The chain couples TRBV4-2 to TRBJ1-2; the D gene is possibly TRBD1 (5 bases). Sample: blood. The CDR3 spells CASSQDGRGPGYTF. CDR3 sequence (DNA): TGTGCCAGCAGCCAAGACGGGCGGGGCCCTGGCTACACCTTC.